This TCR beta chain is drawn from a study of T cell repertoires in cytomegalovirus infection. Looking at the study overall: Public signatures in TCR beta pointed to CMV infection and matching HLA type. General study findings and limits: HLA-C-restricted, CMV-specific TCR beta clonotypes were dominant ex vivo.

As regards this clonotype: Its matching antigen is unknown.

Germline assignment: CDR1 SGDLS and CDR2 YYNGEE. The V end lost 2 bases, the J end lost 7 bases, and 16 bases lay between the germline ends. This CDR3 has 15 residues. TCRdb called the reads again in MiXCR, with one record for every CDR3 protein. There are approximately 500,000 distinct CDR3 sequences in the sample; about 15% occur only once, and more than 20% lies in the top ten. The TCR sequence derives from a human donor in good health (CMV status not recorded). Some clones in this sample may be carry-over from other donors' samples. The sequencing sample was made of CD8+ T cells from PBMCs. This chain uses TRBV9 with TRBJ1-5, with D possibly matching TRBD1 (5 bases). Here the CDR3 DNA reads TGTGCCAGCAGCGTGTCCGGGAGTTGGGGGCAGCCCCAGCATTTT. Translation: CASSVSGSWGQPQHF.